This T cell receptor beta chain was sequenced in a study of molecular identifiers for immune sequencing clone quantification (dated by TCRdb to the late 2010s). With regard to the full study: In a replicate experiment, RNA from roughly 18,000 or 92,000 naive CD8 T cells was split into five aliquots, four of which were sequenced. CD8 T cells were used in a methods study to benchmark molecular-identifier clustering-based TCR repertoire sequencing (MIDCIRS) and TCR RNA copy counting.

Library preparation was by PCR. TCRdb names Illumina HiSeq 4000 as the instrument used. Bulk TCR libraries were generated as previously described, with the TCR primers listed in Table S5 used. Purification of total RNA was performed with the Qiagen AllPrep DNA/RNA kit. Before any analysis, reads coming from multiple sequencing runs of the same library were combined into one pool. The paper's processing steps were these. Reads were retained only if their TCR constant sequence matched exactly, and those retained reads were trimmed to 150 nt and grouped according to their 12-nt molecular barcodes. Within each barcode group, reads were sub-clustered at a 15% Levenshtein threshold, and quality-weighted consensus sequences were built per RNA molecule. Non-functional sequences were discarded, and so were lower-count sequences lying one edit away from another sequence. On the basis of fitting two negative binomial distributions, barcode sub-clusters with fewer than 20% of the maximum read count were discarded. TCRdb ran its own pipeline on the public reads, namely fastp trimming at Q25 and MiXCR clone calling, and kept in-frame beta chains. CDR3 protein sequences are deduplicated, and each keeps its most common genes and DNA. These V and J calls are TCRdb output, not the study's own analysis. The sample table contains 90,000 or so distinct CDR3 sequences; only one count was recorded for roughly a fifth of them. 1.1% of the sample is taken by the ten largest.

Including the terminal cysteine and phenylalanine, the CDR3 comprises 14 residues. The CDR3 DNA has 42 bases and is translated from base 1. Sequences SGHDN (CDR1) and FVKESK (CDR2) are obtained from the germline V gene. Trimming takes 5 bases from V and 5 bases from J, and the germline ends sit 12 bases apart. This clonotype was seen a few times. Its binding antigen is unknown. Per-base quality was not reported, and no clone a single base away is much larger than it. Libraries of naive CD8 T cells were built from anywhere between about 17,000 and 1,000,000 sorted cells, with 10%, 30% or 50% of the purified RNA used. On a BD FACSAria II, naive CD8 T cells were FACS-sorted as CD8+CD4-CCR7+CD45RA+ and collected into RLT Plus buffer. Ten to eleven TCR copies' worth of Jurkat RNA were spiked into roughly 18,000-1,000,000 naive CD8 T cell samples to test detection sensitivity. Enrichment of CD8 T cells was performed with RosetteSep CD8+ T Cell Enrichment Cocktail and Ficoll-Paque, after which ACK red cell lysis was carried out.

Study-level results and caveats: In CMV-specific effector cells, over 97% of molecules were held by clones above 20 RNA copies, whereas under 1% of molecules were held by such clones in naive cells. When barcode sub-clustering was not used, chimeric consensus sequences inflated TCR diversity, with chimeras reaching as high as 47%. Even against a background of approximately 1 million naive CD8 T cells, spiked-in Jurkat TCR RNA amounting to a single cell's worth was reported to be detectable. Highly expanded clone sizes could be underestimated if identical TCR molecules share a barcode. Modeling indicated around 3.2 TCR RNA copies recovered per cell, compared with roughly 9.7 by digital PCR, which implies a capture efficiency of 25% to 35%. The naive libraries included spiked-in Jurkat TCR RNA (10 copies' worth), and this RNA is not part of the donor repertoire.

Input material: naive CD8+ T cells from blood, with Jurkat cell RNA spiked in. The cell subset or site label on this specimen signifies: FACS-sorted CD8+CD4-CCR7+CD45RA+ naive T cells. Recombination joined TRBV14 with TRBJ2-2; the best D guess is TRBD1, with 5 bases matching. The TCR comes from a human donor in good health. Some libraries in this study had Jurkat cell RNA spiked in. The CDR3 in this case is CASSGWGRTGELFF. In nucleotide form, the sequence is TGTGCCAGCAGCGGATGGGGCAGGACCGGGGAGCTGTTTTTT.